The clone carrying this TCR beta chain occurred a few times. Its antigen is unknown. The data were taken from a study of identical twins. Study results and limitations: Out-of-frame alpha sequences shared by twins were enriched for low generation probability. Cord blood beta clonotypes that were abundant carried fewer insertions, and memory repertoires showed no such trend.

Germline V gene data show CDR1 as MNHNS and CDR2 as SASEGT. Trimming removed 11 bases at V and 6 bases at J, with 20 bases between. There are 13 residues in the CDR3. cDNA molecules carried unique molecular identifiers, and template switching added a universal primer site. MiXCR, run by TCRdb on the 5' RACE reads, gives a single entry per CDR3 protein. The profile shows a few hundred thousand distinct CDR3 sequences, 9.6% of them singletons. These records were also assigned to another study, of yellow fever vaccine responses in identical twins.

This sequence was found in a woman between 18 and 30 years old in good health. The chain is built from TRBV6-1 and TRBJ2-7, with D possibly matching TRBD2 (7 bases). Sequenced: PBMCs. Written as DNA, the CDR3 is TGTGCCGTCGGGGAGGGGGGAGACGGCGAGCAGTACTTC. It specifies CAVGEGGDGEQYF.